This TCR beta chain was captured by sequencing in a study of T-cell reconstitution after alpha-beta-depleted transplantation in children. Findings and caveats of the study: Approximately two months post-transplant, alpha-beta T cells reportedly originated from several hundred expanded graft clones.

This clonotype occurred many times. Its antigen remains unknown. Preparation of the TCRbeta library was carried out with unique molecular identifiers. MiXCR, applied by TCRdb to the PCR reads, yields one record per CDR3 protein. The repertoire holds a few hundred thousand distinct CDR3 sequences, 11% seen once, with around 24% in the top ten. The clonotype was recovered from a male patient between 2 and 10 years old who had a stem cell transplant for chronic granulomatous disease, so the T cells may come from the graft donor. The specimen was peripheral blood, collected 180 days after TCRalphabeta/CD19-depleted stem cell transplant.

The CDR3 bases are TGTGCCAGCGGTAAGACAGCCAGGACCGGGGAGCTGTTTTTT. This translates into CASGKTARTGELFF. The rearrangement links TRBV6-2 or TRBV6-3 to TRBJ2-2; D may be TRBD1 (5 bases). V lost 8 bases and J lost 5, with 15 bases in between. From germline, CDR1 is MNHEY and CDR2 SVGEGT. CDR3 length: 14 residues.